This T cell receptor (beta chain) was recovered during a study of T cell clonality in common variable immunodeficiency. The study, taken as a whole, reports: CVID subjects had higher TCRbeta clonality than healthy controls, most marked in about a third.

Generated by immunoSEQ multiplex PCR, the TCRdb table keeps only in-frame clones and is missing some. Altogether some 40,000 clones were found in the sample, and no singletons occur. The trim removed 1 base at V and 0 bases at J, leaving 8 bases unmatched. Germline V gene data show CDR1 as DFQATT and CDR2 as SNEGSKA (reference sequence). The CDR3 loop spans 17 amino acids. This clone was recorded at least ten times. Its antigen is as yet unknown. The sequence runs out 3 residues before the end of the CDR3; the remainder is reconstructed from the germline J gene. The J gene is TRBJ2-7, the V gene TRBV20-1, with 11 bases that match TRBD2. The sample was peripheral blood mononuclear cells. The receptor comes from a person aged 18 to 75 in good health. CDR3 bases read: TGCAGTGCTAGAGTGGAGACTAGCGGGACCTTCTCCTACGAG. Encoded protein: CSARVETSGTFSYE. The full CDR3 sequence reads CSARVETSGTFSYEQYF.